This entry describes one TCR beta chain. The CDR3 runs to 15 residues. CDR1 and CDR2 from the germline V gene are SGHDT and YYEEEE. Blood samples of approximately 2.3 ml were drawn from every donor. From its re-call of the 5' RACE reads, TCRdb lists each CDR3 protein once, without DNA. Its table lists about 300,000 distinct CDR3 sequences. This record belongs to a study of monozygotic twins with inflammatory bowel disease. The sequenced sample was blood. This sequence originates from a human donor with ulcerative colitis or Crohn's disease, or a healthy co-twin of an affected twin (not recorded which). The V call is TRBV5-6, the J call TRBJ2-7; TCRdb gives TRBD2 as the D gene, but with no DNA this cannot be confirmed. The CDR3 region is CASSSWTSGRSEQYF.